This T cell receptor (beta chain) was identified in a study of T cells in Graves' hyperthyroidism and ophthalmopathy (dated by TCRdb to between 2018 and 2021). For the study in its entirety: Peripheral blood samples were taken at initial diagnosis, before any treatment was given. To identify TCR V-J signatures that set the groups apart, the researchers used a discovery cohort of 95 to 100 patients, made up of 43 with Graves' ophthalmopathy and 57 with stable Graves' hyperthyroidism. Whether ophthalmopathy could be predicted prospectively was tested in an independent validation cohort made up of 18 to 20 hyperthyroidism patients plus 17 patients who later progressed to ophthalmopathy. The roughly 90 discovery patients were divided at random into training and test sets in a 7:3 ratio. In more than 5 Graves' hyperthyroidism patients, the study also compared T-cell repertoires from thyroid tissue with T-cell repertoires from blood. After sampling, hyperthyroidism patients received methimazole starting at 30 mg daily, and ophthalmopathy patients received high-dose intravenous methylprednisolone. According to the paper, TCR Vbeta CDR3 sequencing was carried out on over 130 peripheral blood samples, which came from under 50 ophthalmopathy, roughly 75 hyperthyroidism and about 17 progressor patients. The paper's findings and limits, for the study overall: In validation, the model predicted progression to ophthalmopathy a median of roughly 6.2 months before onset, with 70% to 71% sensitivity and 72.22% specificity. No statistical method was used to set the sample size in advance, and investigators knew the group allocation. A model built on a 13 V-J signature distinguished ophthalmopathy from stable hyperthyroidism, reaching roughly 88% sensitivity and about 81% specificity in cross-validation and 80%/75% in testing. Most expanded thyroid clonotypes (frequency above 0.001) were also detected in blood, suggesting blood repertoires may reflect thyroid immune responses.

CDR1 is given as LNHNV and CDR2 as YYDKDF, both from the germline V gene (reference sequence). From the cysteine through the phenylalanine, the CDR3 covers 15 amino acids. Only CDR3 DNA remains: 45 bases, in frame from the first base. Compared with germline, V lacks 4 bases and J lacks 3 bases; bases without a gene match: 7. TCR beta CDR3 regions were amplified from RNA transcripts. The TCR CDR3 was subjected to a first round of RT-PCR using the HTBI primer set and the Qiagen OneStep RT-PCR kit. A second multiplex PCR round built the libraries, followed by size selection and purification. Paired-end sequencing of the libraries was performed with 100 bp reads on an Illumina HiSeq2000. Per the source publication's procedure: SOAPnuke was used to process the raw data, with reads discarded if the reads contained adapters or uncalled bases, had a mean Phred below 15, or lacked an exact constant-primer or identifier match. COPE v1.2.5 was used to merge high-quality paired reads, and clonotypes were defined as unique nucleotide sequences. MiTCR v1.1 was used to align the clonotypes against IMGT TRBV, TRBD and TRBJ reference segments. Analysis was restricted to V-J combinations with a frequency above 0.0001, which covered about 99% of repertoires. The TCS score was defined as the ratio of F50 (clonal expansion) to E x V (chaos), calculated using BLOSUM62-based TCRdist between CDR3 peptides within each V-J. Welch's t-statistics and random forest reduced around 510 V-J features to roughly 13, which were used in a naive Bayes classifier (R e1071). In-frame beta chains were kept once TCRdb had trimmed the public reads at Q25 with fastp and called clones with MiXCR. Duplicate CDR3 protein sequences are folded into a single record with the most common DNA and genes. These V and J calls originate from TCRdb's pipeline instead of the authors' own analysis. The sample contains a few hundred thousand distinct CDR3 sequences, roughly an eighth of them found a single time. Of the sample, 30% to 35% falls within the top ten clones.

Ophthalmopathy patients had moderately to severely active disease, Clinical Activity Score of at least 3, NOSPECS grade of at least 4, and duration under 3 months. Exclusion was applied to patients with uncontrolled infections, other autoimmune diseases, pregnancy or lactation. Clinical symptoms, serum thyroxine and TRAb, thyroid ultrasound, and orbital computed tomography formed the basis for the diagnoses. Ficoll-Paque density gradient centrifugation was used to isolate PBMCs from 9.5 to 10 ml of fresh peripheral blood. Total RNA was extracted using Trizol reagent, and RNA quality was assessed on an Agilent 2100 Bioanalyzer. This clonotype was counted many times. No cognate antigen has been identified for it. Base qualities were left out, and no much larger clone turns up one base away.

Recombination connected TRBV15 to TRBJ2-7, with 9 bases in between that match TRBD2. The sample was blood. The sequence was obtained from a woman aged 35 to 49 with Graves' ophthalmopathy. In nucleotides, the sequence is TGTGCCACCAGCATGGGACTAGCAAATAACTACGAGCAGTACTTC. The resulting protein is CATSMGLANNYEQYF. Full variable domain (CDR3 extended with the reference TRBV15 and TRBJ2-7 proteins): DAMVIQNPRYQVTQFGKPVTLSCSQTLNHNVMYWYQQKSSQAPKLLFHYYDKDFNNEADTPDNFQSRRPNTSFCFLDIRSPGLGDTAMYLCATSMGLANNYEQYFGPGTRLTVT.